A selection of T cell receptor beta chains follows, all from one sample in a study of blood T cell dynamics during melanoma immunotherapy. The table came from immunoSEQ multiplex PCR; TCRdb's copy has only in-frame clones and leaves some out. The sample records around 1,800 clones, approximately 84% being singletons. Sequencing was performed on blood, taken from a patient treated with checkpoint blockade. These receptors all come from a human donor with melanoma. Each CDR3 is given with its conserved first and last residue. The D gene is left open where the match is weak. Rows may omit the clone size; those that give it use once, few, many or a size class.

clone size	V gene	J gene	D gene	CDR3 DNA	CDR3 protein
-	TRBV4-1	TRBJ2-1	-	TGCGCCAGCAGCCAAGGGGGGGCCCAGTATGAGCAGTTCTTC	CASSQGGAQYEQFF
few	TRBV6-4	TRBJ2-3	-	TGTGCCAGCAGTGACGGGTTGGAGGGTGCGTCAGATACGCAGTATTTT	CASSDGLEGASDTQYF
-	TRBV19	TRBJ1-1	TRBD1	TGTGCCAGTAGTATAGGGGGGACAGTGAACACTGAAGCTTTCTTT	CASSIGGTVNTEAFF
-	TRBV4-3	TRBJ2-6	TRBD1	TGCGCCAGCAGCCAACCCCTGGGGTGGGCAGGGGGCTCTGGGGCCAACGTCCTGACTTTC	CASSQPLGWAGGSGANVLTF
once	TRBV10-3	TRBJ2-2	TRBD1	TGTGCCATCAGGCCGGGACAGGGGGAAACCGGGGAGCTGTTTTTT	CAIRPGQGETGELFF
-	TRBV11-3	TRBJ2-1	-	TGTGCCAGCAGCTCACACCCCGGGACCTGGGAGTTCGGGCAGTTCTTC	CASSSHPGTWEFGQFF
large	TRBV27	TRBJ2-1	TRBD2	TGTGCCAGCACCCTGGGACTAGCGGGGAGAAGTGAGCAGTTCTTC	CASTLGLAGRSEQFF
-	TRBV19	TRBJ2-7	TRBD1	TGTGCCAGTAGTATCGGGACAGGGAGCCACGAGCAGTACTTC	CASSIGTGSHEQYF
-	TRBV4-2	TRBJ2-7	-	TGTGCCAGCAGCCAAGGGGAAGGGCCTACTTCCTACGAGCAGTACTTC	CASSQGEGPTSYEQYF
-	TRBV29-1	TRBJ1-6	-	TGCAGCGTTGGGGGACCTGACAGGTCCTCACCCCTCCACTTT	CSVGGPDRSSPLHF
-	TRBV5-1	TRBJ2-3	TRBD1	TGCGCCAGCAGCTTGGCCCCGGGACAGGGGCGAACAGATACGCAGTATTTT	CASSLAPGQGRTDTQYF
-	TRBV19	TRBJ1-2	TRBD1	TGTGCCAGTAGTCGGTACGGGACAGGGGCCTATGGCTACACCTTC	CASSRYGTGAYGYTF
-	TRBV15	TRBJ1-2	-	TGTGCCACCAGCAGAGGGGGAAACTATGGCTACACCTTC	CATSRGGNYGYTF
-	TRBV5-5	TRBJ1-1	-	TGTGCCAGCAGCTTGGTCGGCGTACCCCCCACTGAAGCTTTCTTT	CASSLVGVPPTEAFF
-	TRBV7-9	TRBJ2-7	-	TGTGCCAGCAGCTTAGAGCAGGGGTCATCCGAGCAGTACTTC	CASSLEQGSSEQYF
-	TRBV5-1	TRBJ2-2	-	TGCGCCAGCAGCTTGCAAGACACCGGGGAGCTGTTTTTT	CASSLQDTGELFF
few	TRBV29-1	TRBJ1-1	-	TGCAGCGTTGAATTTAAGTACCCTGAAGCTTTCTTT	CSVEFKYPEAFF
-	TRBV9	TRBJ1-2	-	TGTGCCAGCAGCGCCCTAGGGGGGGTGGGAGACTATGGCTACACCTTC	CASSALGGVGDYGYTF
-	TRBV5-1	TRBJ2-1	-	TGCGCCAGCAGCTTGGGGGGGTTTGCCTACAATGAGCAGTTCTTC	CASSLGGFAYNEQFF
-	TRBV4-1	TRBJ1-5	TRBD1	TGCGCCAGCAGCCAGAGTGGGACAGGGGGTAGTCAGCCCCAGCATTTT	CASSQSGTGGSQPQHF
once	TRBV4-3	TRBJ2-6	-	TGCGCCAGCAGCCAAGGAGAGGGATGGGACTTCTCTGGGGCCAACGTCCTGACTTTC	CASSQGEGWDFSGANVLTF
-	TRBV5-6	TRBJ2-5	-	TGTGCCAGCAGCGTCCAAGAGACCCAGTACTTC	CASSVQETQYF
-	TRBV21-1	TRBJ2-1	-	TGTGCCAGCAGCACCCTCGTTTGCCCTTACAATGAGCAGTTCTTC	CASSTLVCPYNEQFF
once	TRBV6-5	TRBJ1-2	-	TGTGCCAGCAAAGGGGCTTACTATGGCTACACCTTC	CASKGAYYGYTF
once	TRBV6-6	TRBJ2-7	TRBD1	TGTGCCAGCACCAACAGGGGAGACGAGCAGTACTTC	CASTNRGDEQYF
-	TRBV13	TRBJ1-2	-	TGTGCCAGCAGCTTGGGGAGATCGGCTAACTATGGCTACACCTTC	CASSLGRSANYGYTF
-	TRBV7-6	TRBJ1-5	TRBD1	TGTGCCAGCAGCTTAGGCACAGGGGTTAGCAATCAGCCCCAGCATTTT	CASSLGTGVSNQPQHF
large	TRBV7-9	TRBJ1-1	TRBD1	TGTGCCAGCAGCTTAGAGTACAGGGGGCCCATGACGGGCACTGAAGCTTTCTTT	CASSLEYRGPMTGTEAFF
once	TRBV4-1	TRBJ1-5	-	TGCGCCAGCAGCCAAGGAGGGTACAATCAGCCCCAGCATTTT	CASSQGGYNQPQHF
few	TRBV19	TRBJ1-1	TRBD1	TGTGCCAGCATACGGGGGACAGGGGGCGAGACTGAAGCTTTCTTT	CASIRGTGGETEAFF
-	TRBV2	TRBJ1-5	-	TGTGCCAGCAGTGAATTAGGCGGACTTAGCAATCAGCCCCAGCATTTT	CASSELGGLSNQPQHF
-	TRBV9	TRBJ2-7	-	TGTGCCAGCAGCGTAGGGACCGTTGGTGGTAACGAGCAGTACTTC	CASSVGTVGGNEQYF
-	TRBV6-1	TRBJ1-5	-	TGTGCCAGCAGTGCGGATCCTGGGCATCAGCCCCAGCATTTT	CASSADPGHQPQHF
once	TRBV4-3	TRBJ2-2	TRBD1	TGCGCCAGCAGCGGGACAGTCAACACCGGGGAGCTGTTTTTT	CASSGTVNTGELFF
-	TRBV7-8	TRBJ2-4	-	TGTGCCAGCAGCCCCGGGGAGAGGGTGAACATTCAGTACTTC	CASSPGERVNIQYF
-	TRBV30	TRBJ2-7	-	TGTGCCTGGAGGAGTGGACAGTCCTACGAGCAGTACTTC	CAWRSGQSYEQYF
-	TRBV18	TRBJ1-6	TRBD1	TGTGCCAGCTCACCTGGGACAGGGGATAATTCACCCCTCCACTTT	CASSPGTGDNSPLHF
-	TRBV10-3	TRBJ1-1	TRBD1	TGTGCCATCAGTGGGGGACAGCTTAAAGGAGAAGCTTTCTTT	CAISGGQLKGEAFF
-	TRBV7-2	TRBJ1-6	-	TGTGCCAGCAGCGCACAGGGTTTGGGAGGTAATTCACCCCTCCACTTT	CASSAQGLGGNSPLHF
-	TRBV11-3	TRBJ2-3	TRBD2	TGTGCCAGCAGCTTAGATCGGGGCGGGGGGCTAGATACGCAGTATTTT	CASSLDRGGGLDTQYF
once	TRBV28	TRBJ1-1	TRBD1	TGTGCCAGCAGCCCTACTCCCGGGACAGGGGACTTCACTGAAGCTTTCTTT	CASSPTPGTGDFTEAFF
few	TRBV4-1	TRBJ1-1	-	TGCGCCAGCAGCCAAGCCCAAGGGGCGAAGAACACTGAAGCTTTCTTT	CASSQAQGAKNTEAFF
-	TRBV19	TRBJ2-1	-	TGTGCCAGTAGCCCCGAAAGAGCTGAGCAGTTCTTC	CASSPERAEQFF
few	TRBV21-1	TRBJ2-7	-	TGTGCCAGCAGCAAAGTCCTCAGGGAGGTCTCCTACGAGCAGTACTTC	CASSKVLREVSYEQYF
few	TRBV7-8	TRBJ2-2	-	TGTGCCAGCAGCTGGGAAGCCGGGGAGCTGTTTTTT	CASSWEAGELFF
-	TRBV19	TRBJ2-7	TRBD1	TGTGCCAGTAGTGTGGCCGGGACAGGGGATAACGAGCAGTACTTC	CASSVAGTGDNEQYF
-	TRBV4-1	TRBJ1-2	-	TGCGCCAGCAGCCAAGCCGCGACAGGCCGCCTCGTCTATGGCTACACCTTC	CASSQAATGRLVYGYTF
once	TRBV30	TRBJ2-1	-	TGTGCCTGGAGTGTATCCCGCGCCCGCTCCTACAATGAGCAGTTCTTC	CAWSVSRARSYNEQFF
-	TRBV9	TRBJ1-1	-	TGTGCCAGCAGCGTAGCGGGCCGCAGGCCCACTGAAGCTTTCTTT	CASSVAGRRPTEAFF
once	TRBV30	TRBJ2-5	-	TGTGCCTGGAGTGTACGGCCCGAGGAGACCCAGTACTTC	CAWSVRPEETQYF
-	TRBV30	TRBJ2-1	TRBD2	TGTGCCTGGAGTCCCGGCAGCGGGGACAATGAGCAGTTCTTC	CAWSPGSGDNEQFF
-	TRBV19	TRBJ1-4	TRBD1	TGTGCCAGTAGTACTCGGACAGGACTTAATGAAAAACTGTTTTTT	CASSTRTGLNEKLFF
-	TRBV5-1	TRBJ2-5	-	TGCGCCAGCAGCTCCAGGGAAGAGACCCAGTACTTC	CASSSREETQYF
-	TRBV7-2	TRBJ1-2	-	TGTGCCAGCAGCTTAGTATGGGGGGAGAATAATGGCTACACCTTC	CASSLVWGENNGYTF
few	TRBV27	TRBJ1-6	-	TGTGCCAGCAGGCAGACGTCTAGCTCCTATAATTCACCCCTCCACTTT	CASRQTSSSYNSPLHF
-	TRBV6-1	TRBJ1-1	-	TGTGCCAGCACCTTGGGACACCAGAACACTGAAGCTTTCTTT	CASTLGHQNTEAFF
-	TRBV29-1	TRBJ1-1	-	TGCAGCGTTGCGAGGGCGCCGAACACTGAAGCTTTCTTT	CSVARAPNTEAFF
-	TRBV6-5	TRBJ1-6	-	TGTGCCAGCAGTGGGAGCCATAATTCACCCCTCCACTTT	CASSGSHNSPLHF
-	TRBV10-3	TRBJ1-5	-	TGTGCCATCAGTGAGCCGGGGCAGGGCAGCGCTAGCAATCAGCCCCAGCATTTT	CAISEPGQGSASNQPQHF
-	TRBV6-6	TRBJ2-3	TRBD2	TGTGCTAGCATCAATAGCGGGACGGTCACAGATACGCAGTATTTT	CASINSGTVTDTQYF